The present entry profiles one TCR beta chain with its context. The sample holds many counts of this clonotype. There is no known antigen for this receptor. No per-base quality is available; no much larger clone lies one base away. The entry originates in a study of T cells in Graves' hyperthyroidism and ophthalmopathy (dated by TCRdb to the late 2010s). A note on the overall study: Peripheral blood samples were taken at initial diagnosis, before any treatment was given. To identify distinguishing TCR V-J signatures, a discovery cohort of around 100 patients was used, comprising 40 to 45 with Graves' ophthalmopathy and under 60 with stable Graves' hyperthyroidism. Whether ophthalmopathy could be predicted prospectively was tested in an independent validation cohort made up of roughly 20 hyperthyroidism patients plus 17 patients who later progressed to ophthalmopathy. The approximately 100 discovery patients were randomly divided into training and test sets at a 7:3 ratio. Thyroid tissue and blood T-cell repertoires from six Graves' hyperthyroidism patients were also compared in the study. After sampling, hyperthyroidism patients received methimazole starting at 30 mg daily, and ophthalmopathy patients received high-dose intravenous methylprednisolone. The paper describes TCR Vbeta CDR3 sequencing of around 140 peripheral blood samples, made up of 43 ophthalmopathy patients, 70 to 75 hyperthyroidism patients and 17 progressor patients. General study outcomes and caveats: In validation, the model predicted progression to ophthalmopathy a median of approximately 6.3 months before onset, with about 64% sensitivity and almost 75% specificity. Ophthalmopathy was separated from stable hyperthyroidism by a 13 V-J signature model, with 85% to 90% sensitivity and 81% to 82% specificity obtained in cross-validation and 80%/75% obtained in testing. Most expanded thyroid clonotypes (frequency above 0.001) were also detected in blood, suggesting blood repertoires may reflect thyroid immune responses. No statistical method was used to fix the sample size in advance, and group allocation was not hidden from the investigators.

Ophthalmopathy patients had moderately to severely active disease, with a Clinical Activity Score of 3 or more, a NOSPECS grade of 4 or more, and a disease duration of less than 3 months. The study excluded patients with uncontrolled infections, other autoimmune diseases, pregnancy or lactation. Diagnoses relied on clinical symptoms, serum thyroxine and TRAb, thyroid ultrasound and orbital computed tomography. PBMCs were isolated from about 9 ml of fresh peripheral blood by Ficoll-Paque density gradient centrifugation. Total RNA was extracted with Trizol reagent, and quality was checked on an Agilent 2100 Bioanalyzer. The TCR beta CDR3 regions were amplified from RNA transcripts. The TCR CDR3 was subjected to a first round of RT-PCR using the HTBI primer set and the Qiagen OneStep RT-PCR kit. Libraries were constructed in a second round of multiplex PCR, after which size selection and purification were carried out. The libraries were sequenced on an Illumina HiSeq2000 using paired-end 100 bp reads. In the authors' own workflow: SOAPnuke was used to process the raw data, removing reads that contained adapters or uncalled bases, had a mean Phred below 15, or lacked an exact match to the constant primer or identifier. COPE v1.2.5 was used to merge the high-quality paired reads, and each unique nucleotide sequence was defined as a clonotype. MiTCR v1.1 was used to align the clonotypes against IMGT TRBV, TRBD and TRBJ reference segments. Only V-J combinations with frequency above 0.0001, covering 99% to 99.2% of repertoires, were analysed. A TCS score was defined as the ratio between F50 (clonal expansion) and ExV (chaos), using BLOSUM62-based TCRdist between CDR3 peptides within each V-J. Welch's t-statistics and random forest reduced several hundred V-J features to about 12, which were used in a naive Bayes classifier (R e1071). Through fastp at Q25 and MiXCR, TCRdb rebuilt clones from the public reads, retaining in-frame beta chains. Each record represents a unique CDR3 protein, reported with the most common genes and DNA among its rows. In this record, the V and J calls reflect TCRdb's handling and not the investigators' own analysis. The sample includes fewer than 750,000 distinct CDR3 sequences, with around 13% observed a single time. The leading ten clones occupy roughly an eighth of the sample.

CDR1 and CDR2, looked up from the germline V gene, are SGHAT and FQNNGV. The CDR3 numbers 13 residues from cysteine through phenylalanine. The kept DNA is CDR3 alone, 39 bases in frame from the first base. The V end loses 3 bases and the J end loses 4 bases, and a stretch of 9 bases separates them. The receptor chain draws on TRBV11-2 and TRBJ1-2; the D gene is not confidently resolved. Sequencing used blood. The receptor was derived from a woman aged 45-59 years with Graves' ophthalmopathy. The CDR3 region: CASSFSQFYGYTF. The nucleotides read TGTGCCAGCAGCTTCTCGCAATTCTATGGCTACACCTTC.